Listed below are T cell receptor beta chains from one sample, sequenced in a study of cytomegalovirus exposure and HLA in healthy donors. Repertoires were generated with immunoSEQ multiplex PCR, while TCRdb's copy carries only in-frame clones and drops some. The data contain 200,000 or so clones, roughly four fifths of them singletons. The sequencing input was PBMCs. These receptors all stem from a boy aged 2 to 10 in good health and CMV-seronegative. Each CDR3 is given with its conserved first and last residue. Fields, in order: D gene, CDR3 length, J gene, V gene, clone size, CDR3 DNA, CDR3 protein. A D gene is named only where the DNA matches it firmly. The listing skips clone size in some rows; elsewhere it reads once, few, many or a size class.

>TRBD1|15|TRBJ2-2|TRBV7-2|few
TGTGCCAGCAGCCGAACAGGGGTGTACACCGGGGAGCTGTTTTTT
CASSRTGVYTGELFF
>NA|12|TRBJ1-5|TRBV10-1|NA
TGCGCCAGCCAGGTAAGCAATCAGCCCCAGCATTTT
CASQVSNQPQHF
>NA|15|TRBJ1-2|TRBV4-3|once
TGCGCCAGCAGCCAACCCCACGGGGGGCTGGACGGCTACACCTTC
CASSQPHGGLDGYTF
>TRBD2|18|TRBJ2-6|TRBV7-9|NA
TGTGCCAGCAGCTTAGTTGGGCGGGGGGGCCCGGGGGCCAACGTCCTGACTTTC
CASSLVGRGGPGANVLTF
>NA|13|TRBJ2-5|TRBV7-8|NA
TGTGCCAGCAGCTTAGGGACAATCGAGACCCAGTACTTC
CASSLGTIETQYF
>NA|12|TRBJ2-3|TRBV9|NA
TGTGCCAGCAGCCCCTATGGAGATACGCAGTATTTT
CASSPYGDTQYF
>TRBD1|17|TRBJ2-3|TRBV18|NA
TGTGCCAGCTCACCACGGTCCCCGGGACAGGGTTCAGATACGCAGTATTTT
CASSPRSPGQGSDTQYF
>NA|14|TRBJ2-3|TRBV7-6|once
TGTGCCAGCAGCTCGTCCGGGGGGCCAGATACGCAGTATTTT
CASSSSGGPDTQYF
>TRBD1|14|TRBJ1-1|TRBV5-1|few
TGCGCCAGCAGCGAGGCCACAGGGGGCACTGAAGCTTTCTTT
CASSEATGGTEAFF
>NA|16|TRBJ1-1|TRBV7-2|NA
TGTGCCAGCAGCTCCCGGCAGGGAGGGTTGAACACTGAAGCTTTCTTT
CASSSRQGGLNTEAFF
>TRBD1|12|TRBJ1-1|TRBV6-6|NA
TGTGCCAGCAGTAGACAGGGCCCCGAAGCTTTCTTT
CASSRQGPEAFF
>NA|15|TRBJ2-7|TRBV7-2|few
TGTGCCAGCAGCCTACGACCCGGGGGCTCCTACGAGCAGTACTTC
CASSLRPGGSYEQYF
>NA|16|TRBJ1-1|TRBV19|NA
TGTGCCAGTAGTATTCAGAGACTAACTATGAACACTGAAGCTTTCTTT
CASSIQRLTMNTEAFF
>NA|14|TRBJ1-2|TRBV6-5|NA
TGTGCCAGCAGTTACTCGAGCGGGAACTATGGCTACACCTTC
CASSYSSGNYGYTF
>NA|16|TRBJ2-5|TRBV4-1|once
TGCGCCAGCAGCCAAAGGACGGGGGGCTCAGAGGAGACCCAGTACTTC
CASSQRTGGSEETQYF
>TRBD1|14|TRBJ2-7|TRBV14|NA
TGTGCCAGCAGCCAAGGGCAGGGGGCATACGAGCAGTACTTC
CASSQGQGAYEQYF
>TRBD1|15|TRBJ1-2|TRBV6-1|few
TGTGCCAGCAGTGAAGTGTCCAGGGGGTACTATGGCTACACCTTC
CASSEVSRGYYGYTF
>NA|10|TRBJ1-2|TRBV2|NA
TGTGCCAGCAGGGGGGACAGCTACACCTTC
CASRGDSYTF
>NA|12|TRBJ2-3|TRBV9|few
TGTGCCAGCAGCCTTAGCACAGATACGCAGTATTTT
CASSLSTDTQYF
>TRBD1|14|TRBJ1-2|TRBV6-1|NA
TGTGCCAGCAGTGAGTCCAGGGGGATATATGGCTACACCTTC
CASSESRGIYGYTF
>TRBD2|16|TRBJ2-3|TRBV4-3|NA
TGCGCCAGCAGCCGACCCGGACGGGGGGGGCAAGATACGCAGTATTTT
CASSRPGRGGQDTQYF
>NA|14|TRBJ2-7|TRBV19|NA
TGTGCCACCGGGAAACAGTTAAGCTCCTACGAGCAGTACTTC
CATGKQLSSYEQYF
>TRBD1|15|TRBJ1-1|TRBV7-2|NA
TGTGCCAGCAGCCGGACAGGGGCGCAGGGCACTGAAGCTTTCTTT
CASSRTGAQGTEAFF
>NA|16|TRBJ2-7|TRBV27|NA
TGTGCCAGCATTTTTATGGAGGGACAGACACCTTACGAGCAGTACTTC
CASIFMEGQTPYEQYF
>NA|11|TRBJ1-2|TRBV20-1|NA
TGCAGTGCCCCGACAGGCTATGGCTACACCTTC
CSAPTGYGYTF
>TRBD1|15|TRBJ2-7|TRBV11-2|NA
TGTGCCAGCAGTCTACTTCCGGGACAGGGCTACGAGCAGTACTTC
CASSLLPGQGYEQYF
>NA|14|TRBJ2-3|TRBV9|NA
TGTGCCAGCAGCGTGGGGGGTTATAGAGATACGCAGTATTTT
CASSVGGYRDTQYF
>TRBD2|16|TRBJ2-1|TRBV2|NA
TGTGCCAGCAGGGTCGGGCGGGGGGGCAATTACAATGAGCAGTTCTTC
CASRVGRGGNYNEQFF
>NA|18|TRBJ1-1|TRBV15|NA
TGTGCCACCAGCAGAGATACAGGGACCCAAGTTATTATGGTTGAAGCTTTCTTT
CATSRDTGTQVIMVEAFF
>NA|12|TRBJ2-1|TRBV6-5|NA
TGTGCCAGCAGTTTCAGCGCCAATGAGCAGTTCTTC
CASSFSANEQFF
>TRBD1|14|TRBJ2-7|TRBV27|NA
TGTGCCAGCAGTTCCCGACAGGGGGACCACGAGCAGTACTTC
CASSSRQGDHEQYF
>TRBD2|17|TRBJ2-2|TRBV5-8|NA
TGTGCCAGCAGCTTCACCGGGACTAGCGGAGGAACCGGGGAGCTGTTTTTT
CASSFTGTSGGTGELFF
>TRBD1|15|TRBJ1-2|TRBV5-1|NA
TGCGCCAGCAGCTTGGATTCTGGACAGGACTATGGCTACACCTTC
CASSLDSGQDYGYTF
>TRBD2|16|TRBJ2-7|TRBV7-2|NA
TGTGCCAGCAGCTTAGCCAGCGGGGGAACGGCCTACGAGCAGTACTTC
CASSLASGGTAYEQYF
>TRBD1|15|TRBJ1-6|TRBV5-1|few
TGCGCCAGCAGCTTGGTCCCGGGACAGGAATCACCCCTCCACTTT
CASSLVPGQESPLHF
>NA|16|TRBJ1-5|TRBV19|NA
TGTGCCAGTAGTATCAGGATTTCCTATAGCAATCAGCCCCAGCATTTT
CASSIRISYSNQPQHF
>TRBD1|18|TRBJ1-5|TRBV6-7|NA
TGTGCCAGCAGCAAAAGACAGGGCTCACTGTGTAGCAATCAGCCCCAGCATTTT
CASSKRQGSLCSNQPQHF
>TRBD2|15|TRBJ2-1|TRBV10-2|NA
TGCGCCAGCAGTTCGGAAACTAGCGGGGGGGGTCGGCAGTTCTTC
CASSSETSGGGRQFF
>NA|13|TRBJ2-3|TRBV18|NA
TGTGCCAGCTCATTTTTAAGCACAGATACGCAGTATTTT
CASSFLSTDTQYF
>NA|14|TRBJ1-2|TRBV7-9|NA
TGTGCCAGCAGCTTGGACAGAGGATTCTATGGCTACACCTTC
CASSLDRGFYGYTF
>NA|14|TRBJ2-1|TRBV11-2|NA
TGTGCCAGCAGCTTAGGGCAGAAATACAATGAGCAGTTCTTC
CASSLGQKYNEQFF
>TRBD2|15|TRBJ2-2|TRBV7-8|NA
TGTGCCAGCAGCTTAAGACTAGCAAACACCGGGGAGCTGTTTTTT
CASSLRLANTGELFF
>NA|16|TRBJ1-2|TRBV11-2|once
TGTGCCAGCAGCGGACTAGGGGTTGGCAAGGCGGGGGGCTACACCTTC
CASSGLGVGKAGGYTF
>NA|14|TRBJ1-1|TRBV27|NA
TGTGCCAGCAGGATAGGTGTCTCGGGCACTGAAGCTTTCTTT
CASRIGVSGTEAFF
>NA|13|TRBJ1-6|TRBV5-1|NA
TGCGCCACTAACAGGAATGGAGATTCACCCCTCCACTTT
CATNRNGDSPLHF
>TRBD1|13|TRBJ1-6|TRBV5-5|NA
TGTGCCAGCAGTCAGGGGGCAGGTTCACCCCTCCACTTT
CASSQGAGSPLHF
>NA|13|TRBJ2-5|TRBV7-9|NA
TGTGCCAGCAGGGACTCCGAGGCGGAGACCCAGTACTTC
CASRDSEAETQYF
>TRBD1|16|TRBJ2-2|TRBV9|NA
TGTGCCAGCAGCTTAAGACAGGGCGTTTCTTCCGGGGAGCTGTTTTTT
CASSLRQGVSSGELFF
>NA|14|TRBJ1-5|TRBV10-3|NA
TGTGCCATCAGGAAACAGGGAAGCAATCAGCCCCAGCATTTT
CAIRKQGSNQPQHF
>NA|15|TRBJ2-3|TRBV6-5|few
TGTGCCAGCAGTTACCAGGCAATTAGCACAGATACGCAGTATTTT
CASSYQAISTDTQYF
>NA|16|TRBJ1-5|TRBV5-8|NA
TGTGCCAGCAGCTTGGTTTCGACTCGGGGCAATCAGCCCCAGCATTTT
CASSLVSTRGNQPQHF
>NA|14|TRBJ2-1|TRBV7-3|few
TGTGCCAGCAGCCCGAACGGTCGCTCCAATGAGCAGTTCTTC
CASSPNGRSNEQFF
>NA|13|TRBJ2-5|TRBV7-6|NA
TGTGCCAGCAGCTTATCCAGGGAAGAGACCCAGTACTTC
CASSLSREETQYF
>NA|14|TRBJ2-3|TRBV5-1|NA
TGCGCCAGCAGCTTGGACAGGGCCGGAGATACGCAGTATTTT
CASSLDRAGDTQYF
>TRBD1|16|TRBJ2-2|TRBV19|NA
TGTGCCAGTGTCCCCGGGACAGGGGGTGAAACCGGGGAGCTGTTTTTT
CASVPGTGGETGELFF
>NA|14|TRBJ2-2|TRBV7-2|NA
TGTGCCAGCAGCCAGAGGCAGGGGTCCGGGGAGCTGTTTTTT
CASSQRQGSGELFF
>NA|14|TRBJ1-3|TRBV18|NA
TGTGCCAGCTCACCAGCGACAGGCAGAAACACCATATATTTT
CASSPATGRNTIYF
>NA|14|TRBJ1-2|TRBV6-6|NA
TGTGCCAGCGGAAACAGGGAGAGTCCTATGCGCTACACCTTC
CASGNRESPMRYTF